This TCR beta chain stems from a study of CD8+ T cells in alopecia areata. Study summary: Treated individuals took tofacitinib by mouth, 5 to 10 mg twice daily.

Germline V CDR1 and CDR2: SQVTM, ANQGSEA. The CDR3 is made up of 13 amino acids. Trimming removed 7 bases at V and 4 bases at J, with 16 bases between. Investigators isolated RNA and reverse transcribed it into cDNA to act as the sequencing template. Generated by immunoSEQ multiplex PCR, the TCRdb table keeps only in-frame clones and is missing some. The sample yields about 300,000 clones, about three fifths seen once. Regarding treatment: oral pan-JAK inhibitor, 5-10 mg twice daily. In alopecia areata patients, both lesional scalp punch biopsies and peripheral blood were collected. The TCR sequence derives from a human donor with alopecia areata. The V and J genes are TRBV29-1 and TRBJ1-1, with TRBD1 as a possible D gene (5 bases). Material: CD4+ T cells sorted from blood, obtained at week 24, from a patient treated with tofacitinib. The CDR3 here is CSAARTRGTEAFF. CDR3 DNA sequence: TGCAGCGCCGCAAGGACTAGGGGCACTGAAGCTTTCTTT.